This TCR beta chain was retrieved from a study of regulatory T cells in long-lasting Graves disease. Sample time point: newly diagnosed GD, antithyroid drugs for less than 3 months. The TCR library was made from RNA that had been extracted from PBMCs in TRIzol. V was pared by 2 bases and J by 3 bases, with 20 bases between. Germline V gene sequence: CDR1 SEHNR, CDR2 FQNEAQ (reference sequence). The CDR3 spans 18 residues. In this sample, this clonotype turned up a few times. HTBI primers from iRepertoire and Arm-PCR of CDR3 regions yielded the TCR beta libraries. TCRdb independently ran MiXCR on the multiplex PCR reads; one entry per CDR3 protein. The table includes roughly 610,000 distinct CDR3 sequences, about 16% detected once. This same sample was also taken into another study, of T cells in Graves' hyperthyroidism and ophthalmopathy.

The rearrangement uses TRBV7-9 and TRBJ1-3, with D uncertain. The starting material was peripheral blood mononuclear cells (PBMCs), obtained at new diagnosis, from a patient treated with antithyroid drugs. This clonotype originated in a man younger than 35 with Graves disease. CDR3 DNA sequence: TGTGCCAGCAGCTTATCTTCCTTAGGGTCCGTCATTGGAAACACCATATATTTT. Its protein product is CASSLSSLGSVIGNTIYF. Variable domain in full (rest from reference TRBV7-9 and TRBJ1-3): DTGVSQNPRHKITKRGQNVTFRCDPISEHNRLYWYRQTLGQGPEFLTYFQNEAQLEKSRLLSDRFSAERPKGSFSTLEIQRTEQGDSAMYLCASSLSSLGSVIGNTIYFGEGSWLTVV.